These 18 T cell receptor beta chains were sequenced from one sample in a study of Tregs in tolerant kidney transplant recipients. Sequencing was performed with immunoSEQ multiplex PCR; in TCRdb, only in-frame clones are kept and a portion is missing. The data show some 240,000 clones, approximately 84% seen once. Sequenced: CD4+ T cells from blood. Receptors originate from a human donor in good health.

The chain joins TRBV7-6 to TRBJ2-5, with 13 bases that match TRBD2. The CDR3 totals 14 residues. Germline lookup yields CDR1 SGHVS and CDR2 FNYEAQ. V lost 5 bases to trimming and J lost 6 bases; unmatched junction nucleotides: 3. The CDR3 nucleotides read TGTGCCAGCAGCCTGACTAGCGGGGGGCAGACCCAGTACTTC. Translating gives CASSLTSGGQTQYF.

This clone has only a few counts. The J gene is TRBJ2-3, the V gene TRBV5-1; 7 bases match TRBD1. CDR3 length equals 13 residues. The ends lost 5 bases at V and 4 bases at J; junction bases unmatched: 4. Germline values: CDR1 SGHRS, CDR2 YFSETQ. The CDR3 here is CASRGTGADTQYF. The CDR3 DNA reads TGCGCCAGCAGGGGTACAGGGGCAGATACGCAGTATTTT.

This chain links TRBV18 with TRBJ1-2; 8 nucleotides agree with TRBD1. V trimming: 5 bases; J trimming: 6 bases; junction bases outside the gene matches: 14. From germline, CDR1 is KGHSH and CDR2 LQKENI. This CDR3 contains 16 residues. Here the CDR3 DNA reads TGTGCCAGCTCATATGCCGGGACAGGAAAGGTAGATGGCTACACCTTC. Residues: CASSYAGTGKVDGYTF.

V gene TRBV19 combines with J gene TRBJ1-2; D gene uncertain. V lost 0 bases and J lost 5, with 7 bases in between. Looked up from germline, CDR1 is LNHDA and CDR2 is SQIVND (reference sequence). The CDR3 has 13 amino acids. CDR3 sequence (DNA): TGTGCCAGTAGTATAGAGGGTGTTTATGGCTACACCTTC. This codes for CASSIEGVYGYTF. The variable domain in full, completed from reference TRBV19 and TRBJ1-2, reads DGGITQSPKYLFRKEGQNVTLSCEQNLNHDAMYWYRQDPGQGLRLIYYSQIVNDFQKGDIAEGYSVSREKKESFPLTVTSAQKNPTAFYLCASSIEGVYGYTFGSGTRLTVV.

This clone was counted only a few times. The CDR3 region has the DNA TGTGCCAGCAGCTACGGACAGGGAGGAGAGACCCAGTACTTC. Translated, it gives CASSYGQGGETQYF. The chain uses TRBV5-8 and TRBJ2-5; TRBD1 aligns across 8 bases. This CDR3 region has 14 residues. Germline assignment: CDR1 SGHTS and CDR2 YDEGEE. V was clipped by 3 bases and J by 4 bases; unmatched bases: 5.

This clone was seen a few times. The gene calls are TRBV13 and TRBJ1-5; maybe TRBD1 (5 bases). The germline V and J ends were trimmed by 2 bases and 0 bases, with 5 bases remaining between them. This CDR3 contains 14 residues. CDR1 and CDR2 from the germline V gene are PRHDT and FYEKMQ (reference sequence). CDR3 DNA sequence: TGTGCCAGCAGCTTAAGGGGTAGCAATCAGCCCCAGCATTTT. Protein sequence: CASSLRGSNQPQHF.

As for this clone: The DNA is left out, because the CDR3 cannot be placed on it with certainty; the CDR3 is given as TCRdb lists it. Other DNA sequences of this sample code for an identical CDR3. This chain connects TRBV6-5 to TRBJ2-1; the table's D call, TRBD1, has no DNA check behind it. Germline CDR1 MNHEY, CDR2 SVGAGI. The CDR3 adds up to 15 amino acids, both ends counted. The chain's CDR3 is CASRPSFGTGTKEFF.

The gene calls are TRBV27 and TRBJ1-2; no definite D call. In germline, CDR1 is MNHEY, CDR2 SMNVEV (reference sequence). V was cut by 7 bases and J by 0 bases, with 18 bases left in between. The CDR3 length is 16 residues. CDR3 region: CASTTTRGRANYGYTF. In DNA form, the CDR3 reads TGTGCCAGCACCACAACCCGGGGAAGGGCTAACTATGGCTACACCTTC.

This chain joins TRBV19 and TRBJ1-1; possible D gene TRBD1, 5 bases. Germline CDR1 is LNHDA and CDR2 is SQIVND (reference sequence). The CDR3 spans 13 residues. Deletions cut 3 bases from V and 3 bases from J, with 8 bases between. This CDR3 reads CASSIQGDTEAFF. The CDR3 DNA follows: TGTGCCAGTAGTATTCAGGGAGACACTGAAGCTTTCTTT.

V gene TRBV15 combines with J gene TRBJ2-1, with 8 nucleotides matching TRBD1. The germline CDR1 and CDR2 sequences are LNHNV and YYDKDF (reference sequence). Unmatched junction bases numbered 6, after V lost 5 bases and J lost 3 bases. This CDR3 is built from 15 residues. CDR3 in amino acids: CATSYPGQVYNEQFF. The CDR3 DNA is TGTGCCACCAGCTACCCGGGACAGGTCTACAATGAGCAGTTCTTC. The full variable domain, completed using reference TRBV15 and TRBJ2-1, is DAMVIQNPRYQVTQFGKPVTLSCSQTLNHNVMYWYQQKSSQAPKLLFHYYDKDFNNEADTPDNFQSRRPNTSFCFLDIRSPGLGDTAMYLCATSYPGQVYNEQFFGPGTRLTVL.

CDR3: CASSLYGTGGTEAFF. The CDR3, as DNA: TGTGCCAGCAGCTTATATGGGACAGGGGGTACTGAAGCTTTCTTT. The gene calls are TRBV13 and TRBJ1-1, with 11 nucleotides matching TRBD1. Germline loops: CDR1 PRHDT, CDR2 FYEKMQ (reference sequence). V shed 2 bases, J shed 5 bases, and the junction held 4 bases outside the gene matches. This CDR3 is built from 15 residues.

The V and J genes are TRBV18 and TRBJ1-2; D is perhaps TRBD1 (6 bases). The germline gives CDR1 KGHSH, CDR2 LQKENI. CDR3 length: 15 amino acids. The germline V and J ends were trimmed by 1 base and 7 bases, with 16 bases remaining between them. CDR3 region: CASSPQQGSVGGYTF. As DNA, the CDR3 is TGTGCCAGCTCACCACAACAGGGTAGTGTTGGTGGCTACACCTTC. Variable domain in full (rest from reference TRBV18 and TRBJ1-2): NAGVMQNPRHLVRRRGQEARLRCSPMKGHSHVYWYRQLPEEGLKFMVYLQKENIIDESGMPKERFSAEFPKEGPSILRIQQVVRGDSAAYFCASSPQQGSVGGYTFGSGTRLTVV.

This chain joins TRBV5-1 and TRBJ2-7; 11 nucleotides align to TRBD2. The germline CDR1 and CDR2 sequences are SGHRS and YFSETQ. The CDR3 has 17 amino acids. V lost 4 bases, J lost 7 bases, and 16 bases stayed unmatched. CDR3 DNA: TGCGCCAGCAGCCCGTCGGGGACTAGCGGCCCACTGGGGGAGCAGTACTTC. It codes for CASSPSGTSGPLGEQYF.

The chain is built from TRBV2 and TRBJ2-3; D is possibly TRBD2 (6 bases). With 10 bases removed from V and 1 base from J, the gap between germline ends came to 15 bases. CDR3 length: 14 amino acids. Per germline, CDR1 SNHLY and CDR2 FYNNEI. CDR3: CAILAEQGTDTQYF. As DNA, the CDR3 is TGTGCCATCTTAGCGGAGCAAGGCACAGATACGCAGTATTTT.

The chain's CDR3 is CASSVGSSGQTQYF. The DNA of the CDR3 is TGTGCCAGCAGCGTAGGGTCTAGCGGCCAAACCCAGTACTTC. V and J are TRBV9 and TRBJ2-5; 7 positions agree with TRBD2. The CDR3 covers 14 residues. V lost 0 bases to trimming and J lost 8 bases; unmatched junction nucleotides: 7. Germline CDR1 and CDR2: SGDLS and YYNGEE.

The chain couples TRBV18 to TRBJ2-7; 7 positions match TRBD1. The germline CDR1 and CDR2 sequences are KGHSH and LQKENI. Trimming took 3 bases from V and 2 from J; bases not matched to a gene: 4. The CDR3 has 14 amino acids. CDR3 nucleotide sequence: TGTGCCAGCTCACCTCGACAGGGACCCTACGAGCAGTACTTC. Translated: CASSPRQGPYEQYF. The full variable domain, rest sourced from reference TRBV18 and TRBJ2-7, is NAGVMQNPRHLVRRRGQEARLRCSPMKGHSHVYWYRQLPEEGLKFMVYLQKENIIDESGMPKERFSAEFPKEGPSILRIQQVVRGDSAAYFCASSPRQGPYEQYFGPGTRLTVT.

This clone is a singleton in its sample. This chain joins TRBV18 and TRBJ1-1, with D possibly being TRBD1 (5 bases). CDR1 and CDR2 (germline): KGHSH, LQKENI. CDR3 length: 15 amino acids. V was clipped by 1 base and J by 7 bases, with 16 bases between them. This chain's CDR3 is CASSPLIARGSEAFF. The CDR3 DNA reads TGTGCCAGCTCACCACTTATCGCGCGGGGGAGTGAAGCTTTCTTT.

Comment on this clone: The identical CDR3 is also encoded by other nucleotide sequences in the sample. V is TRBV18 and J is TRBJ1-1, with TRBD1 as a possible D gene (5 bases). Trimming took 2 bases from V and 2 from J, leaving 6 bases between them. CDR1 and CDR2 from the germline V gene are KGHSH and LQKENI. The CDR3 covers 13 residues. CDR3 sequence reads: CASSPRGNTEAFF. The CDR3 DNA follows: TGTGCCAGCTCACCAAGGGGAAACACTGAAGCTTTCTTT.